Shown below are 3 T cell receptor beta chains from a single sample sequenced in a study of T cell repertoires in cytomegalovirus infection. One entry per CDR3 protein results from TCRdb running MiXCR on the reads. The sample consists of approximately 190,000 distinct CDR3 sequences, more than 9% of them appearing once. The sample comprised PBMCs. These receptors were taken from a human donor in good health (CMV status not recorded). Some clones in this sample may be carry-over from other donors' samples.

V is TRBV20-1 and J is TRBJ2-1; D is ambiguous. The CDR3 has 15 residues. CDR1 and CDR2 from the germline V gene are DFQATT and SNEGSKA (reference sequence). V was cut by 3 bases and J by 8 bases, with 20 bases left in between. The CDR3 coding sequence is TGCAGTGCTAGTTCTCCCTTTGCAGGACGCGATGAGCAGTTCTTC. It translates to CSASSPFAGRDEQFF.

The V call is TRBV20-1, the J call TRBJ2-5, with TRBD1 matching over 9 bases. Per germline, CDR1 DFQATT and CDR2 SNEGSKA (reference sequence). The V gene end was trimmed by 6 bases and the J gene end by 5 bases; junction bases not matched to a gene: 7. The CDR3 is made up of 13 amino acids. The CDR3 DNA reads as TGCAGTGCCTGGGACAGGGCGGGCGAGACCCAGTACTTC. It is translated as CSAWDRAGETQYF.

This clonotype appeared many times. The chain has TRBV5-8 and TRBJ2-1; 9 nucleotides agree with TRBD2. Trimming at V came to 0 bases and at J to 6 bases, leaving 10 bases not matched to a gene. Germline V CDR1 and CDR2: SGHTS, YDEGEE. The CDR3 totals 17 residues. In DNA, the CDR3 is TGTGCCAGCAGCTTGGTGGCTAGCGGGAAGGGTAGCAATGAGCAGTTCTTC. Protein product: CASSLVASGKGSNEQFF.